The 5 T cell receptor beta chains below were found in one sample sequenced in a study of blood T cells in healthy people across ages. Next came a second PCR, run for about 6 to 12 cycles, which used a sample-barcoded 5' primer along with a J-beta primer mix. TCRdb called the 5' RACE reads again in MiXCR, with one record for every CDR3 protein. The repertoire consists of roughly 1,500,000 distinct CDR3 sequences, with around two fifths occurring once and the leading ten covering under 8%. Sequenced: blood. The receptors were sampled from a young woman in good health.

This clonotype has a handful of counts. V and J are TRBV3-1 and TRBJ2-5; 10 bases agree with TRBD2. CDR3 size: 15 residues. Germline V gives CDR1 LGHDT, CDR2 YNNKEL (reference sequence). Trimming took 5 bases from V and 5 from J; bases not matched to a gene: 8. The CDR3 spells CASSGGQLAGETQYF. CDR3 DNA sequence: TGTGCCAGCAGCGGGGGGCAACTAGCGGGGGAGACCCAGTACTTC.

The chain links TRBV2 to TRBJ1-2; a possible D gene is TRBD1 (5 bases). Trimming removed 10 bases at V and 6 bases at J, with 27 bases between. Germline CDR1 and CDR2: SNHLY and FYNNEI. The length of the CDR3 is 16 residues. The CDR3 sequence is CATLPSPTGVIHGYTF. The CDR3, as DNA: TGTGCCACCCTGCCCTCACCCACAGGAGTAATACATGGCTACACCTTC.

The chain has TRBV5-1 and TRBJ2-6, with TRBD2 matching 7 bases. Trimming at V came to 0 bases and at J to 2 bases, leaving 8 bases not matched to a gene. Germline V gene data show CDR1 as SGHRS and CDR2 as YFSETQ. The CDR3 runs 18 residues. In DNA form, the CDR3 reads TGCGCCAGCAGCTTGGTTCGGGGGGAGGAGGCTGGGGCCAACGTCCTGACTTTC. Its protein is CASSLVRGEEAGANVLTF.

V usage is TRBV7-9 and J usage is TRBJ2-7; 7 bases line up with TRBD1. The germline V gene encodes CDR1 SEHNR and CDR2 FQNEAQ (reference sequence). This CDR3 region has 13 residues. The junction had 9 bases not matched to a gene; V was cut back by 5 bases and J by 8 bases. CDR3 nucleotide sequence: TGTGCCAGCAGCCCGCCGGAGACAGGGAAGCAGTACTTC. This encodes CASSPPETGKQYF.

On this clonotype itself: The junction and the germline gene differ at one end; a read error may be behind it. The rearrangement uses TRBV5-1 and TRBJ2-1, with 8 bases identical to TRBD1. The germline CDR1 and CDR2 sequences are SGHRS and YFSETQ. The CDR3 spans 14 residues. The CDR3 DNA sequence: TGTGCCAGCAGTCGGGACAGGAGCTACAATGAGCAGTTCTTC. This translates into CASSRDRSYNEQFF. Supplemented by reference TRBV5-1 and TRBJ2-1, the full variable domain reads KAGVTQTPRYLIKTRGQQVTLSCSPISGHRSVSWYQQTPGQGLQFLFEYFSETQRNKGNFPGRFSGRQFSNSRSEMNVSTLELGDSALYLCASSRDRSYNEQFFGPGTRLTVL.